Presented here are 20 T cell receptor beta chains from one specimen sequenced in a study of metastatic and nonmetastatic thyroid tumors. Using MiXCR, TCRdb re-called clones from the PCR reads. The sample lists about 40,000 clones, about 15% occurring once. None of the patients had undergone any treatment ahead of thyroid surgery. The sequenced sample consisted of tumor tissue. The receptor set was obtained from a female donor with papillary thyroid cancer or a benign thyroid nodule (not recorded which). Some clones in this sample may be carry-over from other donors' samples.

The chain couples TRBV5-1 to TRBJ2-2; 10 nucleotides line up with TRBD1. Trimming took 3 bases from V and 4 from J; bases not matched to a gene: 9. CDR3 length: 17 amino acids. CDR1 SGHRS and CDR2 YFSETQ come from the germline V gene. CDR3 sequence: CASSSGAGTGATGELFF. The CDR3 DNA is TGCGCCAGCAGCTCGGGGGCCGGGACAGGGGCCACCGGGGAGCTGTTTTTT.

CDR3 bases: TGCGCCAGCAGCCAAGACTCACCGGGACAGGGGGCCTATGGCTACACCTTC. Its protein product is CASSQDSPGQGAYGYTF. The V call is TRBV4-1, the J call TRBJ1-2; TRBD1 aligns across 12 bases. V trimming: 0 bases; J trimming: 4 bases; junction bases outside the gene matches: 6. This CDR3 has 17 residues. CDR1 is MGHRA and CDR2 is YSYEKL in the germline V gene.

This clone was seen at least ten times. The V call is TRBV9, the J call TRBJ2-2; no clear D. CDR3 length: 13 amino acids. V was cut by 7 bases and J by 1 base, with 8 bases left in between. Germline V lookup: CDR1 SGDLS, CDR2 YYNGEE. The CDR3 here is CASLRENTGELFF. CDR3 sequence (DNA): TGTGCCAGCTTAAGAGAGAACACCGGGGAGCTGTTTTTT.

This clone was counted many times. The J gene is TRBJ1-2, the V gene TRBV2, with 7 bases matching TRBD1. V lost 5 bases and J lost 4; bases outside the gene matches: 7. Per the germline V gene, CDR1 is SNHLY and CDR2 is FYNNEI. The CDR3 sequence is 14 residues long. CDR3 protein: CASSYDRDSYGYTF. The CDR3 DNA is TGTGCCAGCAGTTACGACAGGGACTCCTATGGCTACACCTTC. The whole variable domain, filled in from reference TRBV2 and TRBJ1-2, reads EPEVTQTPSHQVTQMGQEVILRCVPISNHLYFYWYRQILGQKVEFLVSFYNNEISEKSEIFDDQFSVERPDGSNFTLKIRSTKLEDSAMYFCASSYDRDSYGYTFGSGTRLTVV.

This clone was counted at least ten times. This chain joins TRBV6-1 and TRBJ1-2; D uncertain. The CDR3 consists of 13 residues. V was cut by 2 bases and J by 8 bases, with 12 bases left in between. Germline V gene lookup returns CDR1 MNHNS and CDR2 SASEGT. CDR3 DNA: TGTGCCAGCAGTGAACAGCCCTCCTCGGGCTACACCTTC. It translates to CASSEQPSSGYTF.

The J gene is TRBJ2-1, the V gene TRBV11-2, with TRBD2 identical over 13 bases. Looked up from germline, CDR1 is SGHAT and CDR2 is FQNNGV. This CDR3 contains 17 residues. The V segment lost 1 base and the J segment 13 bases; nucleotides outside the gene matches: 13. CDR3 protein: CASSLGKRGLAGVSQFF. The CDR3 DNA follows: TGTGCCAGCAGCTTAGGTAAACGAGGACTAGCGGGAGTATCACAGTTCTTC.

The chain employs TRBV11-1 and TRBJ2-7; 8 bases match TRBD2. The CDR3 contains 17 residues. V dropped 5 bases and J dropped 3; count of bases not matched to a gene: 15. CDR1 and CDR2 (germline): SGHAT, FQDESV (reference sequence). CDR3 in amino acids: CASSTSGGDSPYYEQYF. CDR3 nucleotide sequence: TGTGCCAGCAGCACGAGCGGGGGAGACAGTCCTTACTACGAGCAGTACTTC.

This clone has at least ten counts. This chain links TRBV29-1 with TRBJ2-1, with D unclear. The CDR3 contains 12 residues. CDR1 is SQVTM and CDR2 is ANQGSEA in the germline V gene. V was trimmed by 1 base and J by 8 bases, leaving 9 bases between them. The CDR3, as DNA: TGCAGCGTTGAAGGCCTAGTCTATGAGCAGTTCTTC. Its translation is CSVEGLVYEQFF.

This clone appeared many times. The genes are TRBV20-1 and TRBJ2-7, with 9 bases that match TRBD2. Trimming removed 0 bases from V and 0 bases from J; junction bases left unmatched: 6. CDR1 and CDR2 (germline): DFQATT, SNEGSKA (reference sequence). The CDR3 is 16 amino acids. The CDR3 sequence: CSARDPAGGPSYEQYF. For the CDR3, the DNA is TGCAGTGCTAGAGATCCTGCGGGAGGGCCCTCCTACGAGCAGTACTTC.

As concerns this clone: This may arise from a read error, as a much more abundant clone is one base away. Other DNA sequences from this sample encode an identical CDR3 as well. The rearrangement joins TRBV24-1 to TRBJ2-1, with TRBD2 matching over 7 bases. From germline, CDR1 is KGHDR and CDR2 SFDVKD. This CDR3 is 15 amino acids long. V shed 2 bases and J 10 bases; nucleotides not matched to a gene: 10. The CDR3 sequence is CATSDWEGGPAEQFF. In nucleotides, the CDR3 is TGTGCCACCAGTGATTGGGAGGGAGGGCCAGCGGAGCAGTTCTTC.

This clone was detected ten times or more. The chain is built from TRBV7-9 and TRBJ1-1, with no clear D. Trimming removed 1 base at V and 10 bases at J, with 10 bases between. Germline V CDR1 and CDR2: SEHNR, FQNEAQ (reference sequence). The CDR3 covers 12 residues. The CDR3 sequence is CASSLDRGAAFF. The CDR3 nucleotides are TGTGCCAGCAGCTTAGATCGGGGTGCAGCTTTCTTT. Looking up the rest from reference TRBV7-9 and TRBJ1-1 gives the full variable domain: DTGVSQNPRHKITKRGQNVTFRCDPISEHNRLYWYRQTLGQGPEFLTYFQNEAQLEKSRLLSDRFSAERPKGSFSTLEIQRTEQGDSAMYLCASSLDRGAAFFGQGTRLTVV.

The table lists this clone with many counts. The chain couples TRBV5-1 to TRBJ1-1; the D is unclear. Germline V gene sequence: CDR1 SGHRS, CDR2 YFSETQ. The CDR3 is made up of 13 amino acids. The V end lost 5 bases, the J end lost 3 bases, and 11 bases lay between the germline ends. The DNA for the CDR3 is TGCGCCAGCAGATGGGGTCCAGACACTGAAGCTTTCTTT. Translation gives CASRWGPDTEAFF.

A remark on this clone: Relative to the germline gene, one junction end is altered; a read error may explain this. The chain has TRBV12-3 or TRBV12-4 and TRBJ1-1; D possibly corresponds to TRBD1 (6 bases). The CDR3 totals 15 residues. CDR3 protein: CACSTTWGAATEAFF. The CDR3 DNA sequence: TGTGCCTGCAGCACGACCTGGGGGGCGGCCACTGAAGCTTTCTTT.

This clone was detected ten times or more. V is TRBV5-4 and J is TRBJ2-6, with a tentative D call TRBD1 (5 bases). Germline V gene data show CDR1 as SGHNT and CDR2 as YYREEE (reference sequence). The CDR3 runs 18 residues. Trimming shortened V by 1 base and J by 0 bases, and 14 bases separated the two germline ends. The CDR3 loop reads CASSLSSGLLSGANVLTF. The CDR3 DNA reads as TGTGCCAGCAGCTTGTCGTCAGGGCTCCTCTCTGGGGCCAACGTCCTGACTTTC.

This clone appeared many times. Other DNA sequences within the sample encode an identical CDR3. This chain links TRBV20-1 with TRBJ2-1; perhaps TRBD1 as D (6 bases). V was clipped by 7 bases and J by 1 base, with 11 bases between them. CDR1 and CDR2 from the germline V gene are DFQATT and SNEGSKA (reference sequence). CDR3 length: 13 amino acids. The CDR3 DNA follows: TGCAGTGTCCCAGGGGTTTCCTACAATGAGCAGTTCTTC. As protein: CSVPGVSYNEQFF.

This clone came up a few times. Relative to the germline gene, one junction end is altered; a read error may explain this. V and J are TRBV10-2 and TRBJ2-3, with 8 bases fitting TRBD2. CDR3 length: 17 amino acids. The germline gives CDR1 WSHSY, CDR2 SAAADI. Written as DNA, the CDR3 is TGCTCCAGCAGTGGGCTGACTATCGGGAGGGTTACAGATACGCAGTATTTT. Amino acid sequence: CSSSGLTIGRVTDTQYF.

The V gene is TRBV5-1, the J gene TRBJ1-2; D unclear. The CDR3 spans 16 residues. CDR1 and CDR2 from the germline V gene are SGHRS and YFSETQ. V lost 0 bases to trimming and J lost 8 bases, with 20 bases between them. The CDR3: CASSLEVSGGANGYTF. The CDR3 bases are TGCGCCAGCAGCTTGGAGGTTTCTGGAGGTGCGAACGGCTACACCTTC.

This clone was found many times. V and J are TRBV9 and TRBJ2-1; D might be TRBD2 (6 bases). Germline lookup yields CDR1 SGDLS and CDR2 YYNGEE. Trimming pared 0 bases from V and 9 bases from J, leaving 16 bases between. This CDR3 has 15 residues. The CDR3 DNA is TGTGCCAGCAGCGTAGAGGGGACTTTTTCCTCTGAGCAGTTCTTC. Protein: CASSVEGTFSSEQFF.

The chain has TRBV19 and TRBJ2-5; a weak D match, TRBD2 (7 bases). The V and J ends lost 6 bases and 2 bases respectively, with 19 bases between them. Per the germline V gene, CDR1 is LNHDA and CDR2 is SQIVND (reference sequence). The CDR3 is 16 residues long. In nucleotides, the CDR3 is TGTGCCAGTAGCCTGGGGGGGGCGGTTGGTCAAGAGACCCAGTACTTC. Translating it yields CASSLGGAVGQETQYF.

In regard to this clone: This may be a read error, as it is one base from a much larger clone. The CDR3 is CAISLGSSNYTDTQYF. For the CDR3, the DNA is TGTGCCATCAGCTTAGGATCTAGCAACTACACAGATACGCAGTATTTT. The rearrangement joins TRBV11-2 to TRBJ2-3; possible D gene TRBD2, 5 bases. This CDR3 region has 16 residues. Per the germline V gene, CDR1 is SGHAT and CDR2 is FQNNGV.